The 5 T cell receptor beta chains reported below all come from one sample, sequenced in a study of cytomegalovirus exposure and HLA in healthy donors. PCR employed 60 Vbeta and 13 Jbeta primers. Sequencing was performed with immunoSEQ multiplex PCR; in TCRdb, only in-frame clones are kept and a portion is missing. The profile shows around 150,000 clones, over 60% of them singletons. Material for sequencing was PBMCs. These receptors all stem from a man between 35 and 55 years old in good health and CMV-seronegative.

This chain links TRBV7-6 with TRBJ2-7, with D possibly being TRBD2 (5 bases). CDR3 length: 14 residues. Germline loops: CDR1 SGHVS, CDR2 FNYEAQ. Trimming left V 5 bases short and J 2 bases short, with 13 bases between. DNA for the CDR3: TGTGCCAGCAGCCCCGAGGACTCAACCTACGAGCAGTACTTC. Translation gives CASSPEDSTYEQYF.

The gene calls are TRBV9 and TRBJ1-2; no reliable D call. The germline V gene has CDR1 SGDLS and CDR2 YYNGEE. CDR3 length equals 15 residues. V lost 3 bases to trimming and J lost 4 bases, with 16 bases between them. The CDR3 is CASSGAPGKVYGYTF. CDR3 DNA: TGTGCCAGCAGCGGGGCCCCGGGGAAGGTCTATGGCTACACCTTC.

The chain uses TRBV6-6 and TRBJ2-5, with TRBD1 as a possible D gene (6 bases). The last part of the DNA fits TRBJ2-7 better; the J call may be wrong. There are 11 residues in the CDR3. CDR1 and CDR2 (germline): MNHNY, SVGAGI (reference sequence). Here the CDR3 reads CASRSGAEQYF. CDR3 nucleotides: TGTGCCAGCAGGTCAGGGGCCGAGCAGTACTTC.

This clone has more than one count but fewer than ten. This chain links TRBV28 with TRBJ2-6; possibly TRBD2 for D (5 bases). V was trimmed by 5 bases and J by 4 bases, leaving 9 bases between them. Germline V lookup: CDR1 MDHEN, CDR2 SYDVKM. This CDR3 is 14 amino acids long. The CDR3 is CASSPGWGANVLTF. CDR3 nucleotides: TGTGCCAGCAGTCCGGGGTGGGGGGCCAACGTCCTGACTTTC.

The rearrangement uses TRBV7-2 and TRBJ2-7; D possibly corresponds to TRBD2 (7 bases). CDR1 SGHTA and CDR2 FQGNSA come from the germline V gene. V lost 2 bases and J 7 bases, leaving 12 bases between the germline ends. The CDR3 is made up of 13 amino acids. CDR3 nucleotides: TGTGCCAGCAGCTTAAAGGGGGGGTTTGAGCAGTACTTC. This encodes CASSLKGGFEQYF. The whole variable domain, remainder taken from reference TRBV7-2 and TRBJ2-7, is GAGVSQSPSNKVTEKGKDVELRCDPISGHTALYWYRQSLGQGLEFLIYFQGNSAPDKSGLPSDRFSAERTGGSVSTLTIQRTQQEDSAVYLCASSLKGGFEQYFGPGTRLTVT.